These T cell receptor beta chains were read from a single sample in a study of PD-1 blockade in mismatch repair-deficient tumors. Some clones are missing from TCRdb's copy, which holds only in-frame ones; the method was immunoSEQ multiplex PCR. Of about 130,000 clones listed, about nine tenths are singletons. This sample comprised peripheral blood, obtained approximately 72 weeks after starting pembrolizumab. The receptors shown here come from an adult with mismatch repair-deficient cancer. Each CDR3 is given with its conserved first and last residue. The order of the fields is D gene, clone size, J gene, V gene, CDR3 protein, CDR3 DNA. The D gene is left open where the match is weak. Size values are once, few and many counts, or a class for expanded clones, and some rows have none.

TRBD1 | . | TRBJ1-4 | TRBV27 | CASSQWTGGGEKLFF | TGTGCCAGCAGTCAGTGGACAGGGGGAGGAGAAAAACTGTTTTTT
. | . | TRBJ2-2 | TRBV29-1 | CSGWGTNTGELFF | TGCAGCGGTTGGGGCACGAACACCGGGGAGCTGTTTTTT
TRBD2 | . | TRBJ2-1 | TRBV27 | CASSILLAGGPDEQFF | TGTGCCAGCAGTATATTACTAGCGGGAGGGCCCGATGAGCAGTTCTTC
. | . | TRBJ2-7 | TRBV28 | CASSLGRWDEQYF | TGTGCCAGCAGTTTAGGCCGTTGGGACGAGCAGTACTTC
. | . | TRBJ2-7 | TRBV6-5 | CASSYSRFGYEQYF | TGTGCCAGCAGTTACTCGAGGTTCGGTTACGAGCAGTACTTC
TRBD2 | . | TRBJ2-7 | TRBV5-4 | CASSLIGTSAYEQYF | TGTGCCAGCAGCTTGATCGGGACTAGCGCCTACGAGCAGTACTTC
TRBD1 | . | TRBJ1-2 | TRBV6-5 | CASSYQGALGYTF | TGTGCCAGCAGTTACCAGGGGGCGCTTGGCTACACCTTC
. | . | TRBJ2-5 | TRBV6-6 | CASSVKETQYF | TGTGCCAGCAGTGTTAAAGAGACCCAGTACTTC
. | . | TRBJ2-2 | TRBV19 | CASSFTGELFF | TGTGCCAGTAGTTTCACCGGGGAGCTGTTTTTT
TRBD2 | . | TRBJ2-1 | TRBV6-1 | CASSDSTSGSNEQFF | TGTGCCAGCAGTGACTCGACTAGCGGGAGCAATGAGCAGTTCTTC
. | . | TRBJ1-2 | TRBV20-1 | CSAREGYGYTF | TGCAGTGCTAGAGAGGGCTATGGCTACACCTTC
. | . | TRBJ2-6 | TRBV4-3 | CASSQETGTANVLTF | TGCGCCAGCAGCCAAGAGACAGGCACCGCCAACGTCCTGACTTTC
. | . | TRBJ2-5 | TRBV12-5 | CASGLAGRETQYF | TGTGCTAGTGGTTTGGCAGGGAGAGAGACCCAGTACTTC
TRBD2 | . | TRBJ2-1 | TRBV29-1 | CSVEDTWGEVGGGYYNEQFF | TGCAGCGTTGAAGATACCTGGGGAGAAGTCGGCGGGGGATACTACAATGAGCAGTTCTTC
. | . | TRBJ1-5 | TRBV28 | CASRVTRQPQHF | TGTGCCAGCAGGGTGACCAGGCAGCCCCAGCATTTT
TRBD1 | . | TRBJ1-2 | TRBV11-2 | CASSLDRDSGYTF | TGTGCCAGCAGCTTAGACCGGGACAGTGGCTACACCTTC
. | . | TRBJ2-1 | TRBV30 | CAWEDQNEQFF | TGTGCCTGGGAGGATCAGAATGAGCAGTTCTTC
TRBD1 | few | TRBJ1-1 | TRBV11-2 | CASRSLVGPTGSATEAFF | TGTGCCAGCAGAAGCTTAGTTGGTCCGACAGGGTCGGCCACTGAAGCTTTCTTT
. | . | TRBJ2-2 | TRBV2 | CASRTRVPTGELFF | TGTGCCAGCAGGACCAGGGTTCCCACCGGGGAGCTGTTTTTT
. | . | TRBJ2-5 | TRBV7-3 | CASSEPGGTQYF | TGTGCCAGCAGCGAGCCCGGGGGGACCCAGTACTTC
. | . | TRBJ1-5 | TRBV27 | CASSSILGQPQHF | TGTGCCAGCAGTTCAATCCTGGGTCAGCCCCAGCATTTT
TRBD2 | . | TRBJ2-5 | TRBV10-2 | CASSEPGVLAFQETQYF | TGCGCCAGCAGTGAGCCCGGAGTACTAGCGTTCCAAGAGACCCAGTACTTC
. | . | TRBJ2-7 | TRBV6-5 | CASRQTGEQYF | TGTGCCAGCAGACAAACAGGCGAGCAGTACTTC
. | . | TRBJ2-5 | TRBV29-1 | CSVGLLGGKWETQYF | TGCAGCGTTGGTCTACTGGGTGGTAAGTGGGAGACCCAGTACTTC
. | . | TRBJ1-5 | TRBV6-6 | CASSYSSSYSNQPQHF | TGTGCCAGCAGTTACTCCTCCAGTTATAGCAATCAGCCCCAGCATTTT
TRBD1 | . | TRBJ2-7 | TRBV11-3 | CAWTGGIHEQYF | TGTGCCTGGACAGGGGGTATCCACGAGCAGTACTTC
TRBD1 | . | TRBJ2-7 | TRBV14 | CASGTGYEQYF | TGTGCCAGCGGGACAGGGTACGAGCAGTACTTC
. | . | TRBJ2-7 | TRBV7-9 | CASHKEDSSYEQYF | TGTGCCAGCCACAAGGAGGACAGCTCCTACGAGCAGTACTTC
. | . | TRBJ2-3 | TRBV4-3 | CASSQDSSSTDTQYF | TGCGCCAGCAGCCAAGACAGCTCTAGCACAGATACGCAGTATTTT
TRBD1 | . | TRBJ1-1 | TRBV7-9 | CASSLGRGVPEAFF | TGTGCCAGCAGCTTGGGCAGGGGGGTCCCTGAAGCTTTCTTT
. | . | TRBJ2-7 | TRBV5-6 | CASSPPSTVYSYEQYF | TGTGCCAGCAGCCCCCCTTCGACAGTGTACTCCTACGAGCAGTACTTC
. | . | TRBJ2-7 | TRBV28 | CASTRPVLLREQYF | TGTGCCAGCACTCGGCCAGTTCTACTACGGGAGCAGTACTTC
. | . | TRBJ2-5 | TRBV11-3 | CASSPRGQETQYF | TGTGCCAGCAGCCCAAGGGGTCAAGAGACCCAGTACTTC
TRBD2 | . | TRBJ2-7 | TRBV10-1 | CASSEGSGSSSYEQYF | TGCGCCAGCAGTGAGGGAAGCGGGAGTTCATCCTACGAGCAGTACTTC
. | . | TRBJ2-2 | TRBV5-1 | CASSASDSVNTGELFF | TGCGCCAGCAGCGCGTCGGACAGCGTGAACACCGGGGAGCTGTTTTTT
. | . | TRBJ2-1 | TRBV15 | CATSRDGGIEQFF | TGTGCCACCAGCAGAGATGGAGGGATTGAGCAGTTCTTC
TRBD1 | . | TRBJ2-5 | TRBV6-1 | CASTEGQGMETQYF | TGTGCCAGCACCGAGGGACAGGGAATGGAGACCCAGTACTTC
. | . | TRBJ2-2 | TRBV5-1 | CASSLVARELFF | TGCGCCAGCAGCTTGGTGGCTAGGGAGCTGTTTTTT
TRBD1 | . | TRBJ2-1 | TRBV29-1 | CSVEPDRSGPPDEQFF | TGCAGCGTTGAACCGGACAGGAGCGGACCCCCCGATGAGCAGTTCTTC
TRBD1 | . | TRBJ1-4 | TRBV7-9 | CASSLPGGTGGYEKLFF | TGTGCCAGCAGCCTCCCGGGAGGGACAGGGGGGTATGAAAAACTGTTTTTT